The table lists the clone carrying this T cell receptor beta chain with a few counts. Its target is not known. The CDR3 is 16 residues long. The junction had 9 bases not matched to a gene; V was cut back by 2 bases and J by 5 bases. Looked up from germline, CDR1 is LNHNV and CDR2 is YYDKDF (reference sequence). The sample originates from a study of OX40 agonist ivuxolimab in advanced cancers. At the level of the study: At approximately 83% male, the cohort had a mean age of 60 years, ranging from roughly 20 to 79. Study-level results: More expanded clones were found, on average, in CD8+ than in CD4+ T cells. Patients with a partial response at 0.1-3.0 mg/kg had among the lowest clonal expansion.

TCRdb's table, derived via immunoSEQ multiplex PCR, lists solely in-frame clones and lacks some. The sample contains more than 9,500 clones, 69% of which appear only once. Patients were ruled out by autoimmune disease history or systemic immunosuppression. The specimen was CD4+ or CD8+ T cells sorted from blood, collected in a trial of the OX40 agonist ivuxolimab. The sequence derives from an adult with an advanced solid tumor such as melanoma, head and neck, liver or kidney cancer. This chain links TRBV15 with TRBJ2-1; TRBD1 aligns across 7 bases. CDR3 loop: CATSRQPGTDHNEQFF. The CDR3 DNA sequence: TGTGCCACCAGCAGACAGCCCGGGACAGATCACAATGAGCAGTTCTTC.